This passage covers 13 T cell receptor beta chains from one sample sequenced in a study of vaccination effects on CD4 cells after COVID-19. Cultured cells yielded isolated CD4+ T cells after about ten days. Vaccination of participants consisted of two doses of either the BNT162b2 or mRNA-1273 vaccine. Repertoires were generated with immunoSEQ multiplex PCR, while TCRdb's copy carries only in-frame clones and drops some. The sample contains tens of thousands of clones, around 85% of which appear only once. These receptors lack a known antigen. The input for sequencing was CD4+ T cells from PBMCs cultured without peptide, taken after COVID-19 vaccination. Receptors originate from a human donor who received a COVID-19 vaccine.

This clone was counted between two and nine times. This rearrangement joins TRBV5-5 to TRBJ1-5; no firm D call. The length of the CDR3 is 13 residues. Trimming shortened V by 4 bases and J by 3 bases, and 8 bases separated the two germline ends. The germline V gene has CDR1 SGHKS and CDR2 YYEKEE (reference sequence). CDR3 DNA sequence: TGTGCCAGCAGCCCAGGACCCAATCAGCCCCAGCATTTT. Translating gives CASSPGPNQPQHF.

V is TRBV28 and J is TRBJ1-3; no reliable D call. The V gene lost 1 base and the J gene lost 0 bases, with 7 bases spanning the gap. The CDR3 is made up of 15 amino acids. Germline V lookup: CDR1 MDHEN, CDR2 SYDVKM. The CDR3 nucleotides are TGTGCCAGCAGTTTATCGTGGGCCTCTGGAAACACCATATATTTT. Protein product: CASSLSWASGNTIYF.

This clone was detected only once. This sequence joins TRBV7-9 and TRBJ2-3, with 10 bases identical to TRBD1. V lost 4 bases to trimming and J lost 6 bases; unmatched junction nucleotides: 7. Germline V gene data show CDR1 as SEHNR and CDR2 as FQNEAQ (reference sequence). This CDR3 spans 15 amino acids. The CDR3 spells CASSSPGQGLDTQYF. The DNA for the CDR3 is TGTGCCAGCAGCTCCCCGGGACAGGGGCTGGATACGCAGTATTTT.

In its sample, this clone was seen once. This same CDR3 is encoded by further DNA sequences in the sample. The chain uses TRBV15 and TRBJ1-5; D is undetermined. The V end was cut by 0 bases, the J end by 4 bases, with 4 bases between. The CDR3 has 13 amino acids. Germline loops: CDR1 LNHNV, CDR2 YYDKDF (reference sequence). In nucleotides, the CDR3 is TGTGCCACCAGCAGAGATCCTAATCAGCCCCAGCATTTT. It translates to CATSRDPNQPQHF. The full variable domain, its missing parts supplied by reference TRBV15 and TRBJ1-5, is DAMVIQNPRYQVTQFGKPVTLSCSQTLNHNVMYWYQQKSSQAPKLLFHYYDKDFNNEADTPDNFQSRRPNTSFCFLDIRSPGLGDTAMYLCATSRDPNQPQHFGDGTRLSIL.

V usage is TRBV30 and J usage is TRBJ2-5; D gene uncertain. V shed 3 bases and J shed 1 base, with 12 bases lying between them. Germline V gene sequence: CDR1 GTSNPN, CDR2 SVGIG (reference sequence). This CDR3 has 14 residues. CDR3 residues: CAWSLGLVQETQYF. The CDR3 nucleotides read TGTGCCTGGAGCCTCGGGCTTGTCCAAGAGACCCAGTACTTC.

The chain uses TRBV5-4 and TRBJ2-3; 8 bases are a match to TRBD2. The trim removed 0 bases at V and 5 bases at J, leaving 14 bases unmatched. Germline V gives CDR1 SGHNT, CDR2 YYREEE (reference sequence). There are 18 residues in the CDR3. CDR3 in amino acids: CASSLAGRSSGIEDTQYF. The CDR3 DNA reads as TGTGCCAGCAGCTTGGCGGGGAGGAGTAGCGGGATAGAAGATACGCAGTATTTT.

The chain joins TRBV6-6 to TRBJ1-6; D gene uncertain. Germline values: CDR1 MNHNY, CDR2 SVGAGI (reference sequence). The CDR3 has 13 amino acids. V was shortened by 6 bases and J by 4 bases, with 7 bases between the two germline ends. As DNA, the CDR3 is TGTGCCAGCAGACATGGGTATAATTCACCCCTCCACTTT. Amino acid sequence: CASRHGYNSPLHF.

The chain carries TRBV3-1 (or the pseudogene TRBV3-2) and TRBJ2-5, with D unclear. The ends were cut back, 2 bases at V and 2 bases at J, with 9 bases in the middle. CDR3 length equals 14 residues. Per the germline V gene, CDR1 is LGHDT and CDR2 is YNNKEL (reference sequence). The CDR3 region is CASSQRRAQETQYF. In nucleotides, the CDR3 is TGTGCCAGCAGCCAACGAAGGGCTCAAGAGACCCAGTACTTC.

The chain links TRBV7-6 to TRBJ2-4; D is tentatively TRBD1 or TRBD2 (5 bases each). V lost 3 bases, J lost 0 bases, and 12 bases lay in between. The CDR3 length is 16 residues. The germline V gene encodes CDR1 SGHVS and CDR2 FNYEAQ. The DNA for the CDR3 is TGTGCCAGCAGCTTCAGGGAACTAGTAGCCAAAAACATTCAGTACTTC. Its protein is CASSFRELVAKNIQYF.

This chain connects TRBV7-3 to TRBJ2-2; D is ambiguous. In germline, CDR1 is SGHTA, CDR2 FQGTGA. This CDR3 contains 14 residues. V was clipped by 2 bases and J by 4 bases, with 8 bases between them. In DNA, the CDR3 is TGTGCCAGCAGCTTAGAAGCCGTCACCGGGGAGCTGTTTTTT. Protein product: CASSLEAVTGELFF.

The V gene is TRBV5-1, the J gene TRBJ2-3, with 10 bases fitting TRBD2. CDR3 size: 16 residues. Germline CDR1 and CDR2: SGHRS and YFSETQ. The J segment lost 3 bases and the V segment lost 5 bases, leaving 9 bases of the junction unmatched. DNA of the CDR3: TGCGCCAGCAGTCGAGCGGGGGGGGTGACGACAGATACGCAGTATTTT. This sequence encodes CASSRAGGVTTDTQYF.

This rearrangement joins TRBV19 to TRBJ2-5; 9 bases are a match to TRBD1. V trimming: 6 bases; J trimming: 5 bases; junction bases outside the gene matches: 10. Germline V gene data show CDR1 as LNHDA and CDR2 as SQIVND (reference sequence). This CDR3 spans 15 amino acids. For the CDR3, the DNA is TGTGCCAGTAGCCCCGGGACAGGGAGGGAGGAGACCCAGTACTTC. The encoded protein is CASSPGTGREETQYF. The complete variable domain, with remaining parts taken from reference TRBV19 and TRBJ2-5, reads DGGITQSPKYLFRKEGQNVTLSCEQNLNHDAMYWYRQDPGQGLRLIYYSQIVNDFQKGDIAEGYSVSREKKESFPLTVTSAQKNPTAFYLCASSPGTGREETQYFGPGTRLLVL.

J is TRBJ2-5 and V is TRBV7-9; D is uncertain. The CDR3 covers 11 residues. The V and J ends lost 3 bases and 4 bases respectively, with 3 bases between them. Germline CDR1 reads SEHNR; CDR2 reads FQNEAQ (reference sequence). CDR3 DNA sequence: TGTGCCAGCAGCTTTACAGAGACCCAGTACTTC. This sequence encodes CASSFTETQYF.